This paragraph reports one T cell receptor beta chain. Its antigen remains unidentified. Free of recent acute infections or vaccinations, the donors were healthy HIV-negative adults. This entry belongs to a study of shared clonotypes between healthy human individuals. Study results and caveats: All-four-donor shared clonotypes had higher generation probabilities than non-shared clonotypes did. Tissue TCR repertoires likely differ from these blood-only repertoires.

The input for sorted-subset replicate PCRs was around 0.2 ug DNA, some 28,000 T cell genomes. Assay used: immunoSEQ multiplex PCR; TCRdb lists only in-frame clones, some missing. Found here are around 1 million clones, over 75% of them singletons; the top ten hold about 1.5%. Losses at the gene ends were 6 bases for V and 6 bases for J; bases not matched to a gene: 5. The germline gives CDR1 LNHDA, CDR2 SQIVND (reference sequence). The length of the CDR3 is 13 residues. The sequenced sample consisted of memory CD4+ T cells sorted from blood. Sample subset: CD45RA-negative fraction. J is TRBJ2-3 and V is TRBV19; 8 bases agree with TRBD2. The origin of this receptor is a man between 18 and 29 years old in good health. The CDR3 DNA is TGTGCCAGTAGGGGACTAGAGGCGGATACGCAGTATTTT. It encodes CASRGLEADTQYF.